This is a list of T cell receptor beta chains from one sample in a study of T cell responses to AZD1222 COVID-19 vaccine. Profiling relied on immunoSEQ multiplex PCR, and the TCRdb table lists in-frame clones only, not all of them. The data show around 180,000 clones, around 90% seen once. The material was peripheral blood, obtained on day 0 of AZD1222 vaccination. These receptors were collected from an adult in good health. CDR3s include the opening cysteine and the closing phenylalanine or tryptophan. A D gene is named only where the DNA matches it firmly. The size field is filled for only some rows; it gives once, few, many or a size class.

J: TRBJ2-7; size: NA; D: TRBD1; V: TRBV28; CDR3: CASSLPGQYEQYF; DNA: TGTGCCAGCAGTCTTCCGGGACAGTACGAGCAGTACTTC
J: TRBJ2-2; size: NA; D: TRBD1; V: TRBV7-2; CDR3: CASSLTTGIYTGELFF; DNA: TGTGCCAGCAGTTTAACGACAGGGATTTACACCGGGGAGCTGTTTTTT
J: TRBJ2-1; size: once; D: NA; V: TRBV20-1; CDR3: CSARSYNEQFF; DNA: TGCAGTGCTAGGAGCTACAATGAGCAGTTCTTC
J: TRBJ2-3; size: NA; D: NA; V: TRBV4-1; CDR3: CASSQGGFPSPDTQYF; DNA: TGCGCCAGCAGCCAAGGCGGCTTTCCCAGCCCAGATACGCAGTATTTT
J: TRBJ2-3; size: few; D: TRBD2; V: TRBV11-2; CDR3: CASSSGLAITQYF; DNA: TGTGCCAGCAGCTCGGGACTAGCGATTACGCAGTATTTT
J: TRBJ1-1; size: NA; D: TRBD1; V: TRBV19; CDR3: CASSMAAQGKAFF; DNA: TGTGCCAGTAGTATGGCCGCACAGGGGAAAGCTTTCTTT
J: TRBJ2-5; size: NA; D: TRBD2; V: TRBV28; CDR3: CASSFRTSGSETQYF; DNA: TGTGCCAGCAGCTTCAGGACTAGCGGGAGTGAGACCCAGTACTTC
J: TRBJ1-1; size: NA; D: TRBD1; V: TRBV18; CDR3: CASSQDRVANTEAFF; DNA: TGTGCCAGCTCACAAGACAGGGTGGCGAACACTGAAGCTTTCTTT
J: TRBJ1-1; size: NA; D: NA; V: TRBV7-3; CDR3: CASSSQMNTEAFF; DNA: TGTGCCAGCAGCTCTCAGATGAACACTGAAGCTTTCTTT
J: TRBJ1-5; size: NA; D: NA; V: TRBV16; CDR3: CASSQWADQPQHF; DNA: TGTGCCAGCAGCCAGTGGGCCGATCAGCCCCAGCATTTT
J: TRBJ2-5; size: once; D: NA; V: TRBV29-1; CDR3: CSVEGPIEETQYF; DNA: TGCAGCGTTGAAGGACCTATCGAAGAGACCCAGTACTTC
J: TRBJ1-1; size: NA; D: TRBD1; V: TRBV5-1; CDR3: CASSPRTGGMNTEAFF; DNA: TGCGCCAGCAGCCCGAGGACAGGGGGTATGAACACTGAAGCTTTCTTT
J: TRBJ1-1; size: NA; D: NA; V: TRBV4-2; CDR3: CASSQDTRGVPEAFF; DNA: TGTGCCAGCAGCCAAGATACCCGGGGGGTTCCTGAAGCTTTCTTT
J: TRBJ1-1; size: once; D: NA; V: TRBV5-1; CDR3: CASSLGPMNTEAFF; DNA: TGCGCCAGCAGCTTGGGACCGATGAACACTGAAGCTTTCTTT
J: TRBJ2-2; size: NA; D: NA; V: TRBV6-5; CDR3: CASLAGNSNTGELFF; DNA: TGTGCCAGCCTCGCAGGGAATTCGAACACCGGGGAGCTGTTTTTT
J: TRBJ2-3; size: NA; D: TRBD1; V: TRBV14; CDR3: CASRDRGTDTQYF; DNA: TGTGCCAGCCGAGACAGGGGCACAGATACGCAGTATTTT
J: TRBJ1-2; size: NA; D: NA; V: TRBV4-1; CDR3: CASSQDVSGGSNYGYTF; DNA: TGCGCCAGCAGCCAAGATGTGTCTGGGGGATCTAACTATGGCTACACCTTC
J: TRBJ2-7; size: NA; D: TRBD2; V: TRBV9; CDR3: CASSVGASGSYEQYF; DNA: TGTGCCAGCAGCGTAGGGGCTAGCGGTTCCTACGAGCAGTACTTC
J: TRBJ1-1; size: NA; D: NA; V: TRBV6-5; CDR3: CASSYRSGGTEAFF; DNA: TGTGCCAGCAGTTATCGCTCTGGGGGAACTGAAGCTTTCTTT
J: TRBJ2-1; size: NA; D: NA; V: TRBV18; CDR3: CASSPLAVYYNEQFF; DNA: TGTGCCAGCTCACCACTAGCGGTCTACTACAATGAGCAGTTCTTC
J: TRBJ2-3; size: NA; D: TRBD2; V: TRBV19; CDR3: CASSIGLAGGTDTQYF; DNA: TGTGCCAGTAGTATAGGACTAGCGGGAGGCACAGATACGCAGTATTTT
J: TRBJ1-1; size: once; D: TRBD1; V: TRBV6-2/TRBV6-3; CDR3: CASSYDKGAWNTEAFF; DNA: TGTGCCAGCAGTTACGATAAGGGGGCCTGGAACACTGAAGCTTTCTTT
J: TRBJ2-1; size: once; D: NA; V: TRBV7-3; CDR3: CASSFAVGVGNEQFF; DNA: TGTGCCAGCAGCTTTGCCGTGGGAGTGGGCAATGAGCAGTTCTTC
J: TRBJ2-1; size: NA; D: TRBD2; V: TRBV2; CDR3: CASRRSLGTSGYNEQFF; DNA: TGTGCCAGCAGGAGGAGTTTAGGGACTAGCGGATACAATGAGCAGTTCTTC
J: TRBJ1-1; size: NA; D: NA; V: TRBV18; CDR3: CASSPPGIRDTEAFF; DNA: TGTGCCAGCTCACCACCGGGAATACGAGACACTGAAGCTTTCTTT
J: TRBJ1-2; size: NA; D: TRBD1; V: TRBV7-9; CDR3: CASSSERTGGSGYTF; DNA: TGTGCCAGCAGCTCGGAGAGGACAGGGGGTAGTGGCTACACCTTC
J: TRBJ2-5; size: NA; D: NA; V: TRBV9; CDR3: CASSEGSGGGETQYF; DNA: TGTGCCAGCAGCGAAGGTAGCGGAGGCGGAGAGACCCAGTACTTC
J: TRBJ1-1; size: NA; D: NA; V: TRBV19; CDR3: CASSPQTGTMNTEAFF; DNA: TGTGCCAGTAGTCCTCAGACCGGGACGATGAACACTGAAGCTTTCTTT
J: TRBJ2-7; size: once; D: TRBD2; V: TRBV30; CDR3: CAWRGGLAVYEQYF; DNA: TGTGCCTGGAGGGGGGGACTAGCGGTGTACGAGCAGTACTTC
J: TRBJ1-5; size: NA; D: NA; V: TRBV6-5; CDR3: CASSGLSRSNQPQHF; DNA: TGTGCCAGCAGCGGGCTTTCCCGGAGCAATCAGCCCCAGCATTTT
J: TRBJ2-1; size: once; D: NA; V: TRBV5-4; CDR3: CASSLASGHPYNEQFF; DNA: TGTGCCAGCAGCTTGGCGTCAGGACACCCCTACAATGAGCAGTTCTTC
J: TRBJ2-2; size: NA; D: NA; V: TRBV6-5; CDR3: CASTPLRARRELFF; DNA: TGTGCCAGCACCCCCTTGAGGGCAAGAAGGGAGCTGTTTTTT
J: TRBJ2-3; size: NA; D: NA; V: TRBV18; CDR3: CASSLDSGGPGTQYF; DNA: TGTGCCAGCTCACTAGACTCGGGTGGGCCGGGTACGCAGTATTTT
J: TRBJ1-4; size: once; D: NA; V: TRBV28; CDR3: CASTPRTATNEKLFF; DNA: TGTGCCAGCACCCCACGGACAGCAACTAATGAAAAACTGTTTTTT
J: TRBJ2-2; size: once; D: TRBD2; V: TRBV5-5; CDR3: CASSLSSGSHTGELFF; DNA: TGTGCCAGCAGCTTATCTAGCGGGAGTCACACCGGGGAGCTGTTTTTT
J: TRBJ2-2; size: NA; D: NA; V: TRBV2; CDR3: CASSQAGWGELFF; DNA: TGTGCCAGCAGTCAAGCAGGATGGGGGGAGCTGTTTTTT
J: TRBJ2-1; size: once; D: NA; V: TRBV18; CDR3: CASSPKRLSYNEQFF; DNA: TGTGCCAGCTCACCAAAACGGTTGTCCTACAATGAGCAGTTCTTC
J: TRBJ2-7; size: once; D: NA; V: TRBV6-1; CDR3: CASSEATGLYEQYF; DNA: TGTGCCAGCAGTGAAGCAACAGGGCTTTACGAGCAGTACTTC
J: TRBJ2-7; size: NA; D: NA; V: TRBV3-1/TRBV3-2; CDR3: CASSHRRKEGNEQYF; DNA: TGTGCCAGCAGCCACCGTCGAAAGGAGGGGAACGAGCAGTACTTC
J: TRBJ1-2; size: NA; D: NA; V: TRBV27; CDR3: CASSLGGRGYGYTF; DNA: TGTGCCAGCAGTTTAGGGGGTCGAGGCTATGGCTACACCTTC
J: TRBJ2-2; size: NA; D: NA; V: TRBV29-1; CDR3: CSVEDRWGSVTGELFF; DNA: TGCAGCGTTGAAGATCGGTGGGGCAGTGTCACCGGGGAGCTGTTTTTT
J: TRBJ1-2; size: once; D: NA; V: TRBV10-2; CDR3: CASSGQADYGYTF; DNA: TGCGCCAGCAGTGGGCAGGCGGACTATGGCTACACCTTC
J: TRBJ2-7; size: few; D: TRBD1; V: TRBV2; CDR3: CATTSGQGTYEQYF; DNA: TGTGCCACCACCTCCGGACAGGGAACCTACGAGCAGTACTTC